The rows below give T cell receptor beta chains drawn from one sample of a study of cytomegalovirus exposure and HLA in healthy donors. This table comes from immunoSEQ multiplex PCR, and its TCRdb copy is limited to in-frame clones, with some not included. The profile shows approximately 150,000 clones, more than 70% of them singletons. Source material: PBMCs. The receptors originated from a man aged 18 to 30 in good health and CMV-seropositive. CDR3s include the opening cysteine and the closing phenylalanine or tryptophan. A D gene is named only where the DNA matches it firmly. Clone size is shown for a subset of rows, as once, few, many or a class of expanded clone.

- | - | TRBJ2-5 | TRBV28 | CASSSVALETQYF | TGTGCCAGCAGTTCCGTAGCTTTGGAGACCCAGTACTTC
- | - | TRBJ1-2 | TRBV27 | CASSSINRGGYTF | TGTGCCAGCAGTTCTATAAACCGGGGAGGCTACACCTTC
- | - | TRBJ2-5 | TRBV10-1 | CASSESRGGETQYF | TGCGCCAGCAGTGAGTCGAGGGGAGGAGAGACCCAGTACTTC
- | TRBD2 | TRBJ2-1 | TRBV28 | CASYPTSAPGDEQFF | TGTGCCAGTTATCCGACTAGCGCCCCTGGGGATGAGCAGTTCTTC
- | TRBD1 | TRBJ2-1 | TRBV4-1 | CASSHPRGMDEQFF | TGCGCCAGCAGCCATCCCAGGGGGATGGATGAGCAGTTCTTC
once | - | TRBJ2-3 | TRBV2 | CASRVGGDTQYF | TGTGCCAGCAGAGTAGGAGGGGATACGCAGTATTTT
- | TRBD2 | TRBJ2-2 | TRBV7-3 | CASSGPSAGNTGELFF | TGTGCCAGCAGCGGACCATCAGCGGGAAACACCGGGGAGCTGTTTTTT
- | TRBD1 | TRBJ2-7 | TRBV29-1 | CSVLDRVYEQYF | TGCAGCGTTTTGGACAGGGTGTACGAGCAGTACTTC
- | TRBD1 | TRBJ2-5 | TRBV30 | CAWGTGTGGRETQYF | TGTGCCTGGGGTACCGGGACAGGGGGCCGAGAGACCCAGTACTTC
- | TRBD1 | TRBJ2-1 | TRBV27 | CASSLGQALGNEQFF | TGTGCCAGCAGTTTAGGACAGGCTTTGGGGAATGAGCAGTTCTTC
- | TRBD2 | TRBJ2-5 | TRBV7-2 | CASSTLAGGRETQYF | TGTGCCAGCAGCACCCTAGCGGGAGGGAGGGAGACCCAGTACTTC
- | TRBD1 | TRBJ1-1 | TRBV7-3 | CASSPAGTGGRPFF | TGTGCCAGCAGCCCAGCCGGGACAGGGGGTAGGCCTTTCTTT
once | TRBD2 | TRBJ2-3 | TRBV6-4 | CASRGPRLAASTDTQYF | TGTGCCAGCAGAGGCCCGAGACTAGCAGCTAGCACAGATACGCAGTATTTT
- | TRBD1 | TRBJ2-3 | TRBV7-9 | CASSFYQGAHTDTQYF | TGTGCCAGCAGCTTTTACCAGGGGGCACACACAGATACGCAGTATTTT
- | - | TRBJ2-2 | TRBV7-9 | CASSTRSSASNTGELFF | TGTGCCAGCAGCACCCGATCTAGCGCCTCGAACACCGGGGAGCTGTTTTTT
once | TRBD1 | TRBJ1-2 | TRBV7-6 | CASSPQPGQGPYGYTF | TGTGCCAGCAGCCCCCAACCGGGACAGGGCCCCTATGGCTACACCTTC
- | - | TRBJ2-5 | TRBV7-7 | CASSLMGRQETQYF | TGTGCCAGCAGCTTAATGGGGCGGCAAGAGACCCAGTACTTC
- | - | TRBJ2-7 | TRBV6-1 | CASSGGSTYEQYF | TGTGCCAGCAGTGGGGGCTCGACCTACGAGCAGTACTTC
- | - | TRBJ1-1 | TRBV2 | CASSDQGTPRGFF | TGTGCCAGCAGTGACCAGGGGACGCCCCGGGGTTTCTTT
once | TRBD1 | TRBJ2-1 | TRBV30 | CAWSVKGDSSYNEQFF | TGTGCCTGGAGTGTAAAGGGGGACAGCTCCTACAATGAGCAGTTCTTC
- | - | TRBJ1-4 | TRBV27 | CASTSTGSNEKLFF | TGTGCCAGCACCTCTACAGGTTCTAATGAAAAACTGTTTTTT
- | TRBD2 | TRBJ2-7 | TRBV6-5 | CASPPSGRASDEQYF | TGTGCCAGCCCCCCGAGCGGGAGGGCCAGCGACGAGCAGTACTTC
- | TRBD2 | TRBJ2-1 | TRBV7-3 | CASSPRTSGFNEQFF | TGTGCCAGCAGCCCTAGGACTAGCGGATTCAATGAGCAGTTCTTC
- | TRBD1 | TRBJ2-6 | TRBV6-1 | CASSGSLGQVSSSGANVLTF | TGTGCCAGCAGTGGGAGTTTGGGACAGGTGTCAAGCTCTGGGGCCAACGTCCTGACTTTC
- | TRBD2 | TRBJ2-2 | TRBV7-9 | CASSAALAANTGELFF | TGTGCCAGCAGCGCCGCCCTAGCGGCGAACACCGGGGAGCTGTTTTTT
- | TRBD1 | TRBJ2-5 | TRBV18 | CASSPQGASETQYF | TGTGCCAGCTCACCACAGGGGGCTTCAGAGACCCAGTACTTC
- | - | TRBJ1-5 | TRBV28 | CASSFFDYRGQPQHF | TGTGCCAGCAGTTTCTTCGATTATCGCGGGCAGCCCCAGCATTTT
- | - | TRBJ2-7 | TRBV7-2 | CASSASRVTYEQYF | TGTGCCAGCAGCGCCAGCAGGGTGACCTACGAGCAGTACTTC
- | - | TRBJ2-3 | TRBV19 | CASKLRRGSADTQYF | TGTGCCAGTAAACTACGGAGAGGGAGCGCAGATACGCAGTATTTT
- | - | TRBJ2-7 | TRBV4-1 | CASSPVRDSTYEQYF | TGCGCCAGCAGCCCGGTGCGGGACAGTACCTACGAGCAGTACTTC
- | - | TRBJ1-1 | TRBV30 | CAWGDRTEAFF | TGTGCCTGGGGCGACAGGACTGAAGCTTTCTTT
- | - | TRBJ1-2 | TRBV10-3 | CAISGGPFGGYTF | TGTGCCATCAGTGGGGGGCCCTTTGGCGGCTACACCTTC
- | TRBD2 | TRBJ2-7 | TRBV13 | CASSHGRGLAAF | TGTGCCAGCAGCCACGGGAGAGGGCTAGCGGCCTTC
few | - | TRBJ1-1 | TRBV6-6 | CASSYVAREAFF | TGTGCCAGCAGTTACGTAGCCAGAGAAGCTTTCTTT
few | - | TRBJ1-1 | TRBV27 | CASSSRVNTEAFF | TGTGCCAGCAGTTCCAGGGTGAACACTGAAGCTTTCTTT
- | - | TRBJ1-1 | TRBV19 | CASSTHNTGKRNTEAFF | TGTGCCAGTAGTACTCACAATACAGGGAAAAGGAACACTGAAGCTTTCTTT
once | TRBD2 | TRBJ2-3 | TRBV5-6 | CASSYLSGANTDTQYF | TGTGCCAGCAGTTACTTGAGCGGGGCCAACACAGATACGCAGTATTTT
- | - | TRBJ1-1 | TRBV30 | CAWARVNTEAFF | TGTGCCTGGGCGAGGGTGAACACTGAAGCTTTCTTT
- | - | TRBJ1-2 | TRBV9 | CASSPPRGGYTF | TGTGCCAGCAGCCCCCCGAGAGGGGGCTACACCTTC
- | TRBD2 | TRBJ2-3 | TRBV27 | CASSPSRREMGTDTQYF | TGTGCCAGCAGTCCTTCAAGGCGGGAGATGGGCACAGATACGCAGTATTTT
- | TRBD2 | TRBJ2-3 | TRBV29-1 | CSATTSGPVFTDTQYF | TGCAGCGCTACGACTAGCGGGCCAGTCTTCACAGATACGCAGTATTTT
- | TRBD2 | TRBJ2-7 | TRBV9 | CASSAEGLAAYYEQYF | TGTGCCAGCAGCGCAGAGGGACTAGCGGCATACTACGAGCAGTACTTC
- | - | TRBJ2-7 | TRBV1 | CTSSLPASGSGYEQYF | TGCACCAGCAGCCTCCCAGCCAGCGGGAGTGGTTACGAGCAGTACTTC
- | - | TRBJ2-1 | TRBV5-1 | CASSSGLYNEQFF | TGCGCCAGCAGCTCCGGACTTTACAATGAGCAGTTCTTC
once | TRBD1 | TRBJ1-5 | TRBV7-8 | CASSTGGTGVLNQPQHF | TGTGCCAGCAGCACAGGTGGGACAGGGGTCCTCAATCAGCCCCAGCATTTT
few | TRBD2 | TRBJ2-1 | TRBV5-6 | CASSRPTSGSIENEQFF | TGTGCCAGCAGCCGTCCGACTAGCGGGAGCATTGAAAATGAGCAGTTCTTC
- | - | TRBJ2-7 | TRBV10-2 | CASSEYIQNNYEQYF | TGCGCCAGCAGTGAGTATATACAGAATAACTACGAGCAGTACTTC
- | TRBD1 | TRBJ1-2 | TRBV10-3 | CAISAPLQGQGSYGYTF | TGTGCCATCAGTGCCCCTTTGCAGGGACAGGGAAGCTATGGCTACACCTTC
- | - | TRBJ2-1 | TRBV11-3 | CASSLSGGGQFF | TGTGCCAGCAGCTTGTCAGGGGGAGGGCAGTTCTTC
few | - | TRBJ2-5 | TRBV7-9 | CASSLVRDIYLEETQYF | TGTGCCAGCAGCTTAGTAAGGGACATTTATCTAGAAGAGACCCAGTACTTC
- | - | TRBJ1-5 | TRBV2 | CASSVLIDQPQHF | TGTGCCAGCAGTGTCCTCATAGATCAGCCCCAGCATTTT
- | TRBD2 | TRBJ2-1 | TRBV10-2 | CASNPLATQNEQFF | TGCGCCAGCAACCCACTAGCGACCCAGAATGAGCAGTTCTTC
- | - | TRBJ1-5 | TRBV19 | CASSLAPNQPQHF | TGTGCCAGTAGTTTGGCACCCAATCAGCCCCAGCATTTT
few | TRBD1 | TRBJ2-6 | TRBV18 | CASSRAGGFGANVLTF | TGTGCCAGCTCACGAGCAGGGGGCTTTGGGGCCAACGTCCTGACTTTC
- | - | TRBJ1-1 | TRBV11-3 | CASSRGRENTEAFF | TGTGCCAGCAGCCGAGGACGGGAGAACACTGAAGCTTTCTTT
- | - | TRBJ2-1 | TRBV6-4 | CASSTGASGYNEQFF | TGTGCCAGCTCTACAGGGGCTAGCGGGTACAATGAGCAGTTCTTC